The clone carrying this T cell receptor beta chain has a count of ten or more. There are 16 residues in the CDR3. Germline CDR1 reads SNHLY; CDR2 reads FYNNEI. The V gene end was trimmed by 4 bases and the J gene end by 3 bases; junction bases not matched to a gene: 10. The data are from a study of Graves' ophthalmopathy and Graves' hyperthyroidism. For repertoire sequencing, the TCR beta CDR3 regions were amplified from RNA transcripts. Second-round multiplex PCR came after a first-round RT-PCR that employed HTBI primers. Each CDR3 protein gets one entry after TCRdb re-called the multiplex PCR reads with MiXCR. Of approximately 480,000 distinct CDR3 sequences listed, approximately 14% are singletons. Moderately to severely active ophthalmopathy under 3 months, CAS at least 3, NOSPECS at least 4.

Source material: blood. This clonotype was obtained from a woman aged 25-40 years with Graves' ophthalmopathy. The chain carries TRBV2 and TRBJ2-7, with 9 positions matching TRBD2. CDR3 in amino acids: CASSGLTSGSLYEQYF. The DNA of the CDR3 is TGTGCCAGCAGTGGATTAACTAGCGGGTCTCTCTACGAGCAGTACTTC.